A single sample gave rise to the 15 T cell receptor beta chains below, sequenced in a study of early T cells in non-severe SARS-CoV-2 infection. TCRdb ran MiXCR on the 5' RACE reads and lists one entry per CDR3 protein. Here the sample spans roughly 60,000 distinct CDR3 sequences, over 10% being singletons. The sample comprised whole blood. The receptors were sampled from an adult who was a healthcare worker with PCR-confirmed SARS-CoV-2 infection or an uninfected control (not recorded which).

This clonotype came up many times. The V gene is TRBV20-1, the J gene TRBJ2-3, with D perhaps TRBD1 (5 bases). There are 14 residues in the CDR3. The germline V gene encodes CDR1 DFQATT and CDR2 SNEGSKA (reference sequence). The V end was cut by 5 bases, the J end by 4 bases, with 16 bases between. The CDR3 sequence is CSARSPDKPDTQYF. For the CDR3, the DNA is TGCAGTGCTCGATCCCCGGACAAACCAGATACGCAGTATTTT.

The chain combines TRBV7-9 with TRBJ2-1; TRBD1 agrees at 7 bases. The end of the DNA is better explained by TRBJ2-7, so the J call may be wrong. Per the germline V gene, CDR1 is SEHNR and CDR2 is FQNEAQ (reference sequence). The CDR3 totals 16 residues. This CDR3 is CASSLSTGTAYNEQYF. The CDR3 DNA sequence: TGTGCCAGCAGCTTATCCACCGGGACAGCCTACAATGAGCAGTACTTC.

This clonotype occurred many times. The V call is TRBV6-2 or TRBV6-3, the J call TRBJ2-7; D unresolved. The CDR3 runs 13 residues. The germline V gene has CDR1 MNHEY and CDR2 SVGEGT. Trimming shortened V by 0 bases and J by 6 bases, and 9 bases separated the two germline ends. CDR3 bases: TGTGCCAGCAGTTACTCGAACCGGGTCGAGCAGTACTTC. Its protein product is CASSYSNRVEQYF.

This clonotype appeared many times. V and J are TRBV20-1 and TRBJ2-7, with 9 bases lining up with TRBD2. Germline CDR1 DFQATT, CDR2 SNEGSKA (reference sequence). Losses at the gene ends were 0 bases for V and 2 bases for J; bases not matched to a gene: 5. The CDR3 extends over 15 amino acids. CDR3 nucleotides: TGCAGTGCTAGAGATTATGCTAGCGGGACCTACGAGCAGTACTTC. Encoded protein: CSARDYASGTYEQYF.

The chain is built from TRBV29-1 and TRBJ2-5, with D perhaps matching TRBD2 (6 bases). CDR3 length equals 12 residues. V lost 4 bases and J 7 bases, leaving 13 bases between the germline ends. Germline V gene data show CDR1 as SQVTM and CDR2 as ANQGSEA. CDR3: CSVASSEVTQYF. In nucleotides, the CDR3 is TGCAGCGTTGCCTCTAGCGAGGTGACCCAGTACTTC.

This clonotype was recorded a few times. The gene calls are TRBV7-9 and TRBJ2-3; no firm D call. The CDR3 runs 13 residues. In germline, CDR1 is SEHNR, CDR2 FQNEAQ (reference sequence). V lost 5 bases and J 5 bases, leaving 11 bases between the germline ends. The CDR3 region is CASSPSSVDTQYF. Here the CDR3 DNA reads TGTGCCAGCAGCCCGTCCTCAGTAGATACGCAGTATTTT.

The CDR3 nucleotides read TGCGCCAGCAGCCCGGGACAGGAGCTCTCCTATGGCTACACCTTC. Translation gives CASSPGQELSYGYTF. The rearrangement joins TRBV5-1 to TRBJ1-2; 8 positions agree with TRBD1. This CDR3 has 15 amino acids. J was trimmed by 4 bases and V by 4 bases; bases with no gene match: 9. From germline, CDR1 is SGHRS and CDR2 YFSETQ. The whole variable domain, filled in from reference TRBV5-1 and TRBJ1-2, reads KAGVTQTPRYLIKTRGQQVTLSCSPISGHRSVSWYQQTPGQGLQFLFEYFSETQRNKGNFPGRFSGRQFSNSRSEMNVSTLELGDSALYLCASSPGQELSYGYTFGSGTRLTVV.

This clonotype has more than one count but fewer than ten. V gene TRBV18 combines with J gene TRBJ2-5, with no clear D. Between the trimmed V and J ends, which lost 3 bases and 2 bases, there was a span of 7 bases. The V gene's germline CDR1 is KGHSH and CDR2 LQKENI. CDR3 length equals 13 residues. This CDR3 reads CASSPMQQETQYF. In DNA form, the CDR3 reads TGTGCCAGCTCACCCATGCAGCAAGAGACCCAGTACTTC.

Many counts were recorded for this clonotype. The V call is TRBV13, the J call TRBJ2-2, with D uncertain. Germline V gene lookup returns CDR1 PRHDT and CDR2 FYEKMQ (reference sequence). CDR3 length: 13 residues. The V and J ends lost 3 bases and 0 bases respectively, with 2 bases between them. The CDR3 DNA reads as TGTGCCAGCAGCTTTACGAACACCGGGGAGCTGTTTTTT. It is translated as CASSFTNTGELFF.

The chain couples TRBV6-2 or TRBV6-3 to TRBJ2-2, with D possibly being TRBD1 (6 bases). The CDR3 length is 15 residues. Germline lookup yields CDR1 MNHEY and CDR2 SVGEGT. Trimming pared 6 bases from V and 0 bases from J, leaving 11 bases between. CDR3 DNA: TGTGCCAGCAGACCGGGACACTCGAACACCGGGGAGCTGTTTTTT. This sequence encodes CASRPGHSNTGELFF.

There are many counts of this clonotype. The gene calls are TRBV4-1 and TRBJ1-5; TRBD1 is a possible D gene (5 bases). Trimming took 3 bases from V and 0 from J, leaving 9 bases between them. This CDR3 contains 15 residues. CDR1 and CDR2 from the germline V gene are MGHRA and YSYEKL. CDR3 in DNA: TGCGCCAGCAGCCAGGGGACGTCTAGCAATCAGCCCCAGCATTTT. Protein: CASSQGTSSNQPQHF.

The table lists this clonotype with many counts. The rearrangement joins TRBV28 to TRBJ2-5, with D perhaps TRBD2 (5 bases). The CDR3 loop spans 14 amino acids. Looked up from germline, CDR1 is MDHEN and CDR2 is SYDVKM. V was cut by 3 bases and J by 2 bases, with 10 bases left in between. The CDR3 spells CASSFLGKQETQYF. The CDR3 nucleotides read TGTGCCAGCAGTTTTCTCGGGAAACAAGAGACCCAGTACTTC.

This clonotype was seen a few times. J is TRBJ2-5 and V is TRBV12-2; no DNA check was done on the table's D call, TRBD2. TRBV12-2 is designated a pseudogene. The CDR3 extends over 17 amino acids. The CDR3 spells CASRQHQRTSDPETQYF. As DNA, the CDR3 is TGTGCAAGTCGCCAGCACCAACGGACTAGCGACCCAGAGACCCAGTACTTC.

This clonotype was counted between two and nine times. This chain links TRBV28 with TRBJ2-7, with unresolved D. V lost 5 bases to trimming and J lost 0 bases, with 11 bases between them. The CDR3 loop spans 14 amino acids. The germline V gene encodes CDR1 MDHEN and CDR2 SYDVKM. CDR3 region: CASSIPGFSYEQYF. The CDR3 coding sequence is TGTGCCAGCAGTATACCAGGTTTCTCCTACGAGCAGTACTTC. Full variable domain (remainder filled in from reference TRBV28 and TRBJ2-7): DVKVTQSSRYLVKRTGEKVFLECVQDMDHENMFWYRQDPGLGLRLIYFSYDVKMKEKGDIPEGYSVSREKKERFSLILESASTNQTSMYLCASSIPGFSYEQYFGPGTRLTVT.

The chain couples TRBV12-3 or TRBV12-4 to TRBJ1-1, with 9 positions matching TRBD1. V lost 7 bases and J lost 3; bases outside the gene matches: 6. CDR3 length: 14 amino acids. DNA for the CDR3: TGTGCCAGCACCGAACAGGGGGCTTACACTGAAGCTTTCTTT. Its translation: CASTEQGAYTEAFF.